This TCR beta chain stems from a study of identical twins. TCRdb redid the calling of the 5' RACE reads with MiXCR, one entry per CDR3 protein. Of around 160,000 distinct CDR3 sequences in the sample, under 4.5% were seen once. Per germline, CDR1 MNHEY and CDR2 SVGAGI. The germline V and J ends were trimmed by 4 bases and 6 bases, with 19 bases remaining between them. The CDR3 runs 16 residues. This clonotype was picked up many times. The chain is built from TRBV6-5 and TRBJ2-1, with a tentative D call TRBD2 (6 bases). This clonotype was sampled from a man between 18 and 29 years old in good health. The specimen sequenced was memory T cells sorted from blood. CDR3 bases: TGTGCCAGCAGTTCACCGAGGAGGGGTGGTGGCAATGAGCAGTTCTTC. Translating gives CASSSPRRGGGNEQFF.